This is a list of T cell receptor beta chains from one sample in a study of T cell changes during pregnancy in multiple sclerosis. The repertoire was sequenced with immunoSEQ multiplex PCR; TCRdb's copy has only in-frame clones and lacks some. The table shows approximately 42,000 clones, with around four fifths occurring only once. The sample was CD4+ T cells from peripheral blood mononuclear cells, taken before pregnancy. The receptors here all came from a female donor with multiple sclerosis, enrolled in a pregnancy study. Each CDR3 is given with its conserved first and last residue. D genes are given only for firm matches. The size of a clone is reported for some rows only, either as once, few or many, or as a class for expanded clones.

j_call v_call clone_size d_call cdr3_aa cdr3_nt
TRBJ2-1 TRBV7-2 - - CASSRLAPSSYNEQFF TGTGCCAGCAGCCGGCTAGCGCCGAGCTCCTACAATGAGCAGTTCTTC
TRBJ2-3 TRBV5-4 once TRBD1 CASSSRDRDADTQYF TGTGCCAGCAGCTCGAGGGACAGGGACGCAGATACGCAGTATTTT
TRBJ1-2 TRBV28 - TRBD1 CASRRGQGKNGYTF TGTGCCAGCAGGAGGGGGCAGGGAAAGAATGGCTACACCTTC
TRBJ1-2 TRBV6-5 - TRBD1 CANSSGQESSGYTF TGTGCCAACAGTTCGGGACAGGAGTCTTCTGGCTACACCTTC
TRBJ1-1 TRBV28 - TRBD1 CASSSLQGAQNTEAFF TGTGCCAGCAGTTCCCTACAGGGGGCTCAGAACACTGAAGCTTTCTTT
TRBJ2-7 TRBV29-1 - TRBD1 CSVARDSEVYEQYF TGCAGCGTTGCCCGGGACAGCGAAGTATACGAGCAGTACTTC
TRBJ1-1 TRBV6-1 - TRBD1 CASNDRGKGTEAFF TGTGCCAGCAATGACAGGGGGAAAGGCACTGAAGCTTTCTTT
TRBJ2-2 TRBV25-1 - - CASSEGRPPGELFF TGTGCCAGCAGTGAGGGCCGACCCCCCGGGGAGCTGTTTTTT
TRBJ1-2 TRBV6-5 - - CASSRGLNYGYTF TGTGCCAGCAGTAGAGGACTAAACTATGGCTACACCTTC
TRBJ1-1 TRBV6-4 - - CASSREATSAEAFF TGTGCCAGCAGTCGGGAAGCAACGAGTGCTGAAGCTTTCTTT
TRBJ1-2 TRBV7-9 - TRBD1 CASSLGDYRGLRRGYTF TGTGCCAGCAGCTTAGGCGACTACAGGGGCCTACGGCGAGGCTACACCTTC
TRBJ2-7 TRBV6-1 - - CASSENSRAYEQYF TGTGCCAGCAGTGAGAACAGCCGAGCCTACGAGCAGTACTTC
TRBJ2-5 TRBV10-2 - TRBD2 CASSAASGGAQETQYF TGCGCCAGCAGTGCTGCTAGCGGGGGGGCCCAAGAGACCCAGTACTTC
TRBJ1-5 TRBV7-2 - TRBD1 CASSLGQPSNQPQHF TGTGCCAGCAGCCTGGGACAGCCTAGCAATCAGCCCCAGCATTTT
TRBJ2-7 TRBV30 - TRBD1 CAWSPGTATYEQYF TGTGCCTGGAGCCCAGGGACAGCCACCTACGAGCAGTACTTC
TRBJ2-3 TRBV7-2 - - CASSSSTDTQYF TGTGCCAGCAGCTCTAGCACAGATACGCAGTATTTT
TRBJ1-1 TRBV2 - - CASSPGFGTEAFF TGTGCCAGCAGCCCGGGATTTGGGACTGAAGCTTTCTTT